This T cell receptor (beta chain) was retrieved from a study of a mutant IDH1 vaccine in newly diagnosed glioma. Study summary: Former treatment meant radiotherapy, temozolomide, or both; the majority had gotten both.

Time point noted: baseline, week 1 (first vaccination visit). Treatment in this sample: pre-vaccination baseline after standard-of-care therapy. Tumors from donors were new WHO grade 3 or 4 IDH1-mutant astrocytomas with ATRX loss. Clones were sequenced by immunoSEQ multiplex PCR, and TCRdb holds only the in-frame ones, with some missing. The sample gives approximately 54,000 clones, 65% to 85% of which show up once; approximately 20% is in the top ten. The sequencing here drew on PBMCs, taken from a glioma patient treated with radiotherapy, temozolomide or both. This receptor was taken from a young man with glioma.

CDR3: CASSVGGQGYETQYF. In DNA form, the CDR3 reads TGTGCCAGCAGCGTAGGGGGACAGGGTTACGAGACCCAGTACTTC. The J gene is TRBJ2-5, the V gene TRBV9, with TRBD1 matching over 9 bases. The CDR3 length is 15 residues. The V and J ends lost 0 bases and 5 bases, in that order; junction bases with no gene match: 5. In germline, CDR1 is SGDLS, CDR2 YYNGEE.